This note documents a single TCR beta chain sequence. TCRdb used MiXCR to reprocess the 5' RACE reads, holding one entry per CDR3 protein. This table has 250,000 to 300,000 distinct CDR3 sequences, 5.2% appearing once. This record belongs to a study of T cells after yellow fever vaccination. Germline CDR1 is LNHDA and CDR2 is SQIVND (reference sequence). The V and J ends lost 11 bases and 3 bases respectively, with 15 bases between them. The CDR3 loop spans 13 amino acids. The receptor was derived from a man between 18 and 35 years old who received the YFV17D yellow fever vaccine. Specimen: CD4+ T cells sorted from PBMCs, collected on the day of the yellow fever booster vaccination. The chain joins TRBV19 to TRBJ2-3, with D perhaps matching TRBD1 (6 bases). The CDR3 loop is CASSDRPTDTQYF. The CDR3 DNA follows: TGTGCCTCCAGCGACAGGCCGACAGATACGCAGTATTTT.